This T cell receptor beta chain was recorded in a study of T cells in localized non-small cell lung cancer. Assay: immunoSEQ multiplex PCR; the TCRdb copy retains only in-frame clones and omits some. Counted here are around 30,000 clones, roughly 92% occurring once; the ten biggest clones make up 0.73%. Study findings and constraints: In uninvolved adjacent lung, T cell clonality reached its highest value, exceeding tumor.

Germline V gene lookup returns CDR1 SNHLY and CDR2 FYNNEI. The CDR3 is made up of 13 amino acids. Trimming removed 8 bases at V and 2 bases at J, with 12 bases between. As to this clone: Its antigen remains unidentified.

The chain recombines TRBV2 with TRBJ1-2; possibly TRBD1 for D (5 bases). The TCR comes from a woman aged 35 to 69 with stage I lung adenocarcinoma. Sequencing used peripheral blood, obtained before any cancer treatment. CDR3 nucleotide sequence: TGTGCCAGCGACCAGGGCAAAAACTATGGCTACACCTTC. Translation: CASDQGKNYGYTF.